This entry lists 5 T cell receptor beta chains sequenced from one sample in a study of T cells in localized non-small cell lung cancer. Profiling relied on immunoSEQ multiplex PCR, and the TCRdb table lists in-frame clones only, not all of them. The profile covers about 34,000 clones, with 85% to 95% appearing a single time and 7% to 9.5% taken by the ten largest. The input for sequencing was peripheral blood, taken before any cancer treatment. Receptors were obtained from a female donor at least 60 years old with stage I lung adenocarcinoma.

A single count supports this clone. The J gene is TRBJ2-1, the V gene TRBV11-3; D is ambiguous. The CDR3 covers 13 residues. Trimming pared 3 bases from V and 3 bases from J, leaving 6 bases between. CDR1 is SGHNT and CDR2 is YENEEA in the germline V gene. The DNA for the CDR3 is TGTGCCAGCAGCTTTCTGGGCTACAATGAGCAGTTCTTC. It translates to CASSFLGYNEQFF.

The chain has TRBV5-4 and TRBJ1-5; D is perhaps TRBD1 (5 bases). The CDR3 length is 14 residues. V was shortened by 0 bases and J by 5 bases, with 9 bases between the two germline ends. CDR1 and CDR2 (germline): SGHNT, YYREEE (reference sequence). The CDR3 sequence: CASSLDLRDQPQHF. CDR3 coding DNA: TGTGCCAGCAGCTTGGACCTCAGGGATCAGCCCCAGCATTTT.

The gene calls are TRBV28 and TRBJ2-3; no clear D gene. Between the trimmed V and J ends, which lost 3 bases and 2 bases, there was a span of 12 bases. Looked up from germline, CDR1 is MDHEN and CDR2 is SYDVKM. The CDR3 consists of 15 residues. CDR3 nucleotide sequence: TGTGCCAGCAGTTTCCGGGCCATGAACACAGATACGCAGTATTTT. Translated, it gives CASSFRAMNTDTQYF.

This clone occurred a few times. The chain carries TRBV19 and TRBJ1-2; D remains ambiguous. CDR1 is LNHDA and CDR2 is SQIVND in the germline V gene (reference sequence). V lost 5 bases to trimming and J lost 2 bases, with 6 bases between them. This CDR3 has 12 amino acids. The CDR3 region has the DNA TGTGCCAGTAGTCGGTCAAACTATGGCTACACCTTC. Protein: CASSRSNYGYTF.

The gene calls are TRBV28 and TRBJ2-7; TRBD2 matches 10 bases. Trimming took 5 bases from V and 3 from J; bases not matched to a gene: 7. The germline V gene encodes CDR1 MDHEN and CDR2 SYDVKM. The CDR3 length is 15 residues. The CDR3 DNA follows: TGTGCCAGCAGTCCTAGCGGGAGTACGCACTACGAGCAGTACGTC. Amino acid sequence: CASSPSGSTHYEQYV.